This T cell receptor beta chain came from a study of identical twins. Findings of the study overall: Insertions were reduced in abundant cord blood beta clonotypes but not in memory repertoires.

This clonotype turned up a few times. What it recognizes is unknown. Unique molecular identifiers were in the cDNA, with template-switch universal primer binding. Each CDR3 protein gets one entry after TCRdb re-called the 5' RACE reads with MiXCR. This table holds about 890,000 distinct CDR3 sequences, around 12% found once. Healthy Caucasians provided all donations. J was trimmed by 1 base and V by 6 bases; bases with no gene match: 9. The CDR3 is made up of 15 amino acids. Germline V CDR1 and CDR2: MNHEY, SMNVEV (reference sequence). The sample was also linked to a second study, of yellow fever vaccine responses in identical twins.

The TCR originated in a young woman in good health. J is TRBJ2-7 and V is TRBV27; 7 nucleotides agree with TRBD2. Sample: PBMCs. Written as DNA, the CDR3 is TGTGCCAGCAGACAAGCGGGAATGGGGTCCTACGAGCAGTACTTC. Translating it yields CASRQAGMGSYEQYF.